This T cell receptor beta chain was observed in a study of CD8 T cells in Susac syndrome. Looked up from germline, CDR1 is LNHDA and CDR2 is SQIVND (reference sequence). V gave up 7 bases and J gave up 8 bases, with 15 bases separating them. The CDR3 sequence is 13 residues long. With random hexamers, roughly 0.5 to 1 ug RNA was reverse transcribed. The amplification used immunoSEQ multiplex PCR on TCR beta CDR3; it spanned 54 Vbeta and 13 Jbeta. TCRdb reprocessed the immunoSEQ multiplex PCR reads with MiXCR, giving one entry per CDR3 protein. Among about 180,000 distinct CDR3 sequences listed, about 95% were seen once. Blood CD8+ and CD4+ T cells underwent high-throughput TCR beta sequencing. The authors negatively isolated CD8+ and CD4+ T cells and FACS-enriched TEMRA cells.

The chain employs TRBV19 and TRBJ2-1; D may be TRBD1 (5 bases). The clonotype comes from a human donor with Susac syndrome. The sample comprised CD4+ T cells from PBMCs. CDR3 residues: CASKNQGGDEQFF. Written as DNA, the CDR3 is TGTGCCAGTAAAAATCAGGGTGGCGATGAGCAGTTCTTC.